A single sample is the source of the 17 T cell receptor beta chains below, sequenced in a study of CD4+ T cells in melanoma. The protocol was immunoSEQ multiplex PCR, while the TCRdb copy is restricted to in-frame clones and leaves out a portion. The sample has thousands of clones, around 60% seen once. The material sequenced was cells from a culture (not recorded whether cultured in vitro). These receptor sequences come from a human donor with melanoma.

This chain connects TRBV5-4 to TRBJ1-1; D unresolved. Trimming removed 9 bases from V and 5 bases from J, with 14 bases in between. CDR3 size: 12 residues. Germline V gene sequence: CDR1 SGHNT, CDR2 YYREEE (reference sequence). Written as DNA, the CDR3 is TGTGCCATCCCGGGTTCTGGGACTGAAGCTTTCTTT. It yields the protein CAIPGSGTEAFF.

This clone is judged medium-sized. The chain is built from TRBV5-6 and TRBJ1-3; weak D call: TRBD1 (5 bases). Trimming shortened V by 0 bases and J by 4 bases, and 14 bases separated the two germline ends. The germline V gene encodes CDR1 SGHDT and CDR2 YYEEEE. This CDR3 has 16 residues. This CDR3 is CASSLDLGPGGNTIYF. The CDR3 DNA follows: TGTGCCAGCAGCTTGGATCTGGGTCCAGGGGGAAACACCATATATTTT. Drawing the rest from reference TRBV5-6 and TRBJ1-3, the complete variable domain is DAGVTQSPTHLIKTRGQQVTLRCSPKSGHDTVSWYQQALGQGPQFIFQYYEEEERQRGNFPDRFSGHQFPNYSSELNVNALLLGDSALYLCASSLDLGPGGNTIYFGEGSWLTVV.

The chain links TRBV3-1 (or the pseudogene TRBV3-2) to TRBJ2-5; D is undetermined. Looked up from germline, CDR1 is LGHDT and CDR2 is YNNKEL (reference sequence). Trimming took 0 bases from V and 2 from J, leaving 1 base between them. This CDR3 comprises 12 residues. CDR3 nucleotide sequence: TGTGCCAGCAGCCAAGATCAAGAGACCCAGTACTTC. Amino acids: CASSQDQETQYF.

This sequence joins TRBV2 and TRBJ2-7; no reliable D call. Trimming stripped 3 bases from V and 2 bases from J, with 11 bases between. CDR1 is SNHLY, CDR2 FYNNEI, per germline. The CDR3 extends over 14 amino acids. CDR3 bases: TGTGCCAGCAGTGATAGGGCAGTTACCTACGAGCAGTACTTC. This codes for CASSDRAVTYEQYF.

The CDR3 region has the DNA TGTGCCATCAGTGAGTCGACTCGGGGCGCGGGGGGAAACGAGCAGTACTTC. Its translation is CAISESTRGAGGNEQYF. The rearrangement joins TRBV10-3 to TRBJ2-7; 8 nucleotides agree with TRBD2. CDR3 size: 17 residues. Germline values: CDR1 ENHRY, CDR2 SYGVKD. The V segment lost 0 bases and the J segment 5 bases; nucleotides outside the gene matches: 12.

This chain uses TRBV4-1 with TRBJ2-3; 10 bases agree with TRBD2. With V trimmed by 5 bases and J by 3 bases, 11 bases remained unmatched. Looked up from germline, CDR1 is MGHRA and CDR2 is YSYEKL. The CDR3 totals 17 residues. CDR3: CASSWNPASGGTDTQYF. CDR3 DNA: TGCGCCAGCAGCTGGAACCCCGCTAGCGGGGGAACAGATACGCAGTATTTT.

Sample share makes this clone medium-sized (0.01 to 0.1%). This chain joins TRBV7-6 and TRBJ2-5; unclear D gene. The germline CDR1 and CDR2 sequences are SGHVS and FNYEAQ. The CDR3 extends over 13 amino acids. Deletions cut 5 bases from V and 2 bases from J, with 9 bases between. The CDR3 DNA reads TGTGCCAGCAGCAAAGGCCGACAAGAGACCCAGTACTTC. Protein product: CASSKGRQETQYF.

The chain uses TRBV5-5 and TRBJ1-2; 7 nucleotides agree with TRBD1. CDR1 and CDR2 (germline): SGHKS, YYEKEE (reference sequence). There are 15 residues in the CDR3. The J segment lost 3 bases and the V segment lost 0 bases, leaving 5 bases of the junction unmatched. The CDR3 DNA follows: TGTGCCAGCAGCTTGGCCATCGGACAGGACTATGGCTACACCTTC. This codes for CASSLAIGQDYGYTF.

The chain has TRBV6-5 and TRBJ2-3, with D possibly matching TRBD1 (6 bases). Germline V CDR1 and CDR2: MNHEY, SVGAGI. The CDR3 is 15 residues long. The V end was cut by 6 bases, the J end by 2 bases, with 15 bases between. Here the CDR3 reads CASSPRGQSTDTQYF. In DNA, the CDR3 is TGTGCCAGCAGCCCCCGAGGACAGTCCACAGATACGCAGTATTTT.

The genes are TRBV7-3 and TRBJ2-3; D is ambiguous. Germline lookup yields CDR1 SGHTA and CDR2 FQGTGA. V lost 0 bases to trimming and J lost 2 bases, with 9 bases between them. The CDR3 spans 15 residues. In DNA form, the CDR3 reads TGTGCCAGCAGCTTAACGCCGAGACACACAGATACGCAGTATTTT. It specifies CASSLTPRHTDTQYF.

This clone was seen a handful of times. This chain joins TRBV4-2 and TRBJ2-1; no definite D call. The CDR3 length is 14 residues. Trimming removed 3 bases from V and 6 bases from J, with 12 bases in between. CDR1 and CDR2 from the germline V gene are LGHNA and YNFKEQ. The CDR3 reads CASSQVSLANEQFF. The CDR3 DNA is TGTGCCAGCAGCCAGGTTTCATTGGCCAATGAGCAGTTCTTC.

Only a few counts were recorded for this clone. The chain joins TRBV5-1 to TRBJ2-7; possible D gene TRBD1, 6 bases. This CDR3 contains 15 residues. Trimming left V 4 bases short and J 3 bases short, with 17 bases between. Per the germline V gene, CDR1 is SGHRS and CDR2 is YFSETQ. The DNA for the CDR3 is TGCGCCAGCAGCCCAGAAGACAGGAGAGACTACGAGCAGTACTTC. This codes for CASSPEDRRDYEQYF.

The chain has TRBV18 and TRBJ1-1, with D tentatively TRBD1 (5 bases). V lost 3 bases and J lost 1, with 9 bases in between. CDR1 and CDR2 from the germline V gene are KGHSH and LQKENI. The CDR3 runs to 14 residues. CDR3 region: CASSPAGPNTEAFF. The CDR3 nucleotides read TGTGCCAGCTCACCTGCAGGGCCGAACACTGAAGCTTTCTTT.

The gene calls are TRBV28 and TRBJ2-6; D not certain. The germline V and J ends were trimmed by 2 bases and 2 bases, with 7 bases remaining between them. The CDR3 spans 15 residues. Per germline, CDR1 MDHEN and CDR2 SYDVKM. Here the CDR3 reads CASSLPVAGANVLTF. Written as DNA, the CDR3 is TGTGCCAGCAGTTTACCAGTGGCTGGGGCCAACGTCCTGACTTTC.

The chain joins TRBV6-2 or TRBV6-3 to TRBJ2-3, with 7 bases lining up with TRBD1. This CDR3 comprises 14 residues. The junction had 11 bases not matched to a gene; V was cut back by 6 bases and J by 8 bases. Germline-derived CDR1 and CDR2 are MNHEY and SVGEGT. CDR3 loop: CASSQSTGPGTQYF. CDR3 nucleotides: TGTGCCAGCAGCCAATCGACAGGGCCCGGTACGCAGTATTTT.

This chain connects TRBV7-2 to TRBJ1-3, with D perhaps TRBD1 (6 bases). Trimming left V 9 bases short and J 0 bases short, with 12 bases between. The CDR3 consists of 14 residues. CDR1 is SGHTA, CDR2 FQGNSA, per germline. CDR3 bases: TGTGCCAGTGCCGGGACACTCTCTGGAAACACCATATATTTT. Its protein product is CASAGTLSGNTIYF. The whole variable domain, remainder taken from reference TRBV7-2 and TRBJ1-3, is GAGVSQSPSNKVTEKGKDVELRCDPISGHTALYWYRQSLGQGLEFLIYFQGNSAPDKSGLPSDRFSAERTGGSVSTLTIQRTQQEDSAVYLCASAGTLSGNTIYFGEGSWLTVV.

This clone was counted a few times. This chain uses TRBV4-2 with TRBJ1-5; no definite D call. V was trimmed by 1 base and J by 4 bases, leaving 2 bases between them. Germline CDR1 and CDR2: LGHNA and YNFKEQ. The CDR3 runs 12 residues. The CDR3 loop reads CASSQGNQPQHF. As DNA, the CDR3 is TGTGCCAGCAGCCAAGGTAATCAGCCCCAGCATTTT.